Here is one TCR beta chain with its context. Using immunoSEQ multiplex PCR, the repertoire was profiled, and TCRdb retains in-frame clones only, with some absent. This table holds tens of thousands of clones, about four fifths found once. The entry originates in a study of radiotherapy plus CTLA-4 blockade in lung cancer. The CDR3 covers 16 residues. CDR1 is SGDLS and CDR2 is YYNGEE in the germline V gene. The ends lost 5 bases at V and 3 bases at J; junction bases unmatched: 10. This sample comprised peripheral blood, obtained from a patient treated with radiotherapy plus ipilimumab. This TCR came from a human donor with non-small cell lung cancer who had stable disease on radiotherapy plus ipilimumab. V and J are TRBV9 and TRBJ2-7; 11 nucleotides agree with TRBD1. The CDR3 DNA reads as TGTGCCAGCAGTATAGGGACAGGGGGACATAGCTACGAGCAGTACTTC. Translation gives CASSIGTGGHSYEQYF.